Given below is one TCR beta chain in context. Its specificity is not known. The source of the sample is a study of T cell responses to AZD1222 COVID-19 vaccine. Study-level results: Donors were largely white British and mainly female; clonal diversity was possibly underestimated.

The CDR3 consists of 16 residues. J gave up 0 bases and V 3 bases, and 5 bases lay outside the gene matches. Looked up from germline, CDR1 is MNHNS and CDR2 is SASEGT. TCRdb's copy holds only in-frame clones and misses some; the assay was immunoSEQ multiplex PCR. The data show approximately 100,000 clones, about 88% seen once. This chain uses TRBV6-1 with TRBJ1-3; TRBD1 agrees at 7 bases. Here the sequenced sample was peripheral blood, taken on day 0 of AZD1222 vaccination. The receptor was derived from an adult in good health. The chain's CDR3 is CASSETGILSGNTIYF. CDR3 DNA sequence: TGTGCCAGCAGTGAGACAGGGATCCTCTCTGGAAACACCATATATTTT.